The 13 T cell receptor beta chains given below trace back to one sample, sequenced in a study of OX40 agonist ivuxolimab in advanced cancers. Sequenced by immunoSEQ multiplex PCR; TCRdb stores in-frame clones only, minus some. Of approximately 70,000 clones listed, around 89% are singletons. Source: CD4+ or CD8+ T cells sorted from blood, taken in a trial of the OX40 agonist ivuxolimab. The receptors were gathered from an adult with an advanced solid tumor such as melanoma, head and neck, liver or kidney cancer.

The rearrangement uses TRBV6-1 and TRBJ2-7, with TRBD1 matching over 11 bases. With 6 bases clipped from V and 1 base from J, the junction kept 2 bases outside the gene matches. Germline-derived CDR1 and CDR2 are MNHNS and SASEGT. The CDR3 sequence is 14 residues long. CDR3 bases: TGTGCCAGCAGGGGACAGGGGGGGTCCTACGAGCAGTACTTC. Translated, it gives CASRGQGGSYEQYF.

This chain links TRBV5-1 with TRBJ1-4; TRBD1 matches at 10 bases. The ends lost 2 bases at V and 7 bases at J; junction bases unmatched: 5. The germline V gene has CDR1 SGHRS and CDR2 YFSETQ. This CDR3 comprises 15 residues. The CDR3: CASSLGGQGSEKLFF. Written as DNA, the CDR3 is TGCGCCAGCAGCTTAGGGGGACAGGGGAGTGAAAAACTGTTTTTT.

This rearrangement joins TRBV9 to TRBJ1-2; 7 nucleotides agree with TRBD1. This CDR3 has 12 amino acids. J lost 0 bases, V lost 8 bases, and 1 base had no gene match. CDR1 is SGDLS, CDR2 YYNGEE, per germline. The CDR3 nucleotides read TGTGCCAGTGACAGGGCTAACTATGGCTACACCTTC. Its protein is CASDRANYGYTF.

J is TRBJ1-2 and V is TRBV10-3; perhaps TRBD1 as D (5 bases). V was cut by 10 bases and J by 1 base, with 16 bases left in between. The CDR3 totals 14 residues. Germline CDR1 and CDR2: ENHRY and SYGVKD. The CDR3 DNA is TGTGCCAGCGGAGAAACAGGAGTTAACTATGGCTACACCTTC. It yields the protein CASGETGVNYGYTF.

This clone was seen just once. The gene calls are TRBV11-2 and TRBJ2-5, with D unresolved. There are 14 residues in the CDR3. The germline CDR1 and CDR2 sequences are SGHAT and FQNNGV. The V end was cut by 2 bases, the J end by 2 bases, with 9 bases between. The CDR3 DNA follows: TGTGCCAGCAGCTTATATGACCTACAAGAGACCCAGTACTTC. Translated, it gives CASSLYDLQETQYF.

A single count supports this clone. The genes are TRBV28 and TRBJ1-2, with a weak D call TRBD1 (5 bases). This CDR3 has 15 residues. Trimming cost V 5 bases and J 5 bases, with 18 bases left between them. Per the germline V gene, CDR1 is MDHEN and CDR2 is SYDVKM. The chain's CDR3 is CASSLNPREGYGYTF. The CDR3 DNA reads TGTGCCAGCAGTCTAAACCCCAGGGAAGGGTATGGCTACACCTTC.

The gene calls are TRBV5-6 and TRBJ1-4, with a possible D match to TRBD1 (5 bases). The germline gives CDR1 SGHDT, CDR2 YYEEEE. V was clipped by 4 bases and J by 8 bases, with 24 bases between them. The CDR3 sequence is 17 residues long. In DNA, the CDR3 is TGTGCCAGCAGCACACGGCTAGGGACCGCAGGCGGGGAAAAACTGTTTTTT. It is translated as CASSTRLGTAGGEKLFF.

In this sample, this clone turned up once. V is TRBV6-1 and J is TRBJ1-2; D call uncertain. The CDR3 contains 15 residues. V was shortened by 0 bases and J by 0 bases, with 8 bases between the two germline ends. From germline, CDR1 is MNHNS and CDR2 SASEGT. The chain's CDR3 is CASSEASGANYGYTF. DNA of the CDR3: TGTGCCAGCAGTGAAGCGTCCGGAGCTAACTATGGCTACACCTTC.

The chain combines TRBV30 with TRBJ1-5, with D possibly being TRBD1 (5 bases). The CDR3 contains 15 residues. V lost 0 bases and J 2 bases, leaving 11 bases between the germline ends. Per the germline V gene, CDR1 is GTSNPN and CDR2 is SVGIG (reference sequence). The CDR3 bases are TGTGCCTGGAGTGTAAGGGACGGCGGCAATCAGCCCCAGCATTTT. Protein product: CAWSVRDGGNQPQHF.

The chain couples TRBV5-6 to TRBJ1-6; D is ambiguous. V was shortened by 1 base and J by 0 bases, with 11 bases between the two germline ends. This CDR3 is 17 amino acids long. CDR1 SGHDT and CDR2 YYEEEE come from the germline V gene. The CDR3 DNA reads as TGTGCCAGCAGCTTGTTGAAGGCGAGCTCCTATAATTCACCCCTCCACTTT. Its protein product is CASSLLKASSYNSPLHF.

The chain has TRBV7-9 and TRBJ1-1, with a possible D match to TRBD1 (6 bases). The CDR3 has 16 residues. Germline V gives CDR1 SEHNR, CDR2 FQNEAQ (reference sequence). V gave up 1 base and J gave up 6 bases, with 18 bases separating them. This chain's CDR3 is CASSLGSYRGSPEAFF. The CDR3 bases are TGTGCCAGCAGCTTAGGGTCCTATAGGGGGAGCCCTGAAGCTTTCTTT.

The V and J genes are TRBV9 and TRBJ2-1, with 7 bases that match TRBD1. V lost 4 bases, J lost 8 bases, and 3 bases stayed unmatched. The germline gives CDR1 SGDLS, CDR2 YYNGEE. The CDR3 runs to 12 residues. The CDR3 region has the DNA TGTGCCAGCAGCTTTGGACAGGATGAGCAGTTCTTC. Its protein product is CASSFGQDEQFF.

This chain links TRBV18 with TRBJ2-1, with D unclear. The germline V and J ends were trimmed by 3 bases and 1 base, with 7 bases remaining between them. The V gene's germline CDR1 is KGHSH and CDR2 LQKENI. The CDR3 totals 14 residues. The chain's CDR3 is CASSPAGSYNEQFF. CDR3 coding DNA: TGTGCCAGCTCACCGGCAGGTTCCTACAATGAGCAGTTCTTC.